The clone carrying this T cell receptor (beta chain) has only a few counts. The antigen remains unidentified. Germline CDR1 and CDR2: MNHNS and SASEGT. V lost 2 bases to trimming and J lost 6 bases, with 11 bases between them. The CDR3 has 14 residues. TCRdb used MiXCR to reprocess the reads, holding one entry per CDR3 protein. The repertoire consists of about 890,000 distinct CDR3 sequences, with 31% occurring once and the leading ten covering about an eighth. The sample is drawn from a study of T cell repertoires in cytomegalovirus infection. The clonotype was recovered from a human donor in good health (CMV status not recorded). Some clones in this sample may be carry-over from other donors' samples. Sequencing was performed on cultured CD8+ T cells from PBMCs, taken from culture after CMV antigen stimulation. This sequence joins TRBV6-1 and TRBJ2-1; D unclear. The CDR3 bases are TGTGCCAGCAGTGAACTCCCTAGGATCAATGAGCAGTTCTTC. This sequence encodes CASSELPRINEQFF.